The 21 T cell receptor beta chains below all came from one sample that was sequenced in a study of CD8+ T cells in alopecia areata. The authors extracted RNA and reverse transcribed it into cDNA as the sequencing template. Using immunoSEQ multiplex PCR, the repertoire was profiled, and TCRdb retains in-frame clones only, with some absent. The profile covers about 140,000 clones, with roughly nine tenths appearing a single time and under 15% taken by the ten largest. Treatment in this sample: oral pan-JAK inhibitor, 5-10 mg twice daily. The sequences come from CD8+ T cells sorted from blood, collected at week 4, from a patient treated with tofacitinib. These receptors were taken from a human donor with alopecia areata.

The chain is built from TRBV5-1 and TRBJ1-5; no reliable D call. V dropped 0 bases and J dropped 0 bases, with 7 bases sitting between them. Per germline, CDR1 SGHRS and CDR2 YFSETQ. The CDR3 extends over 15 amino acids. CDR3 sequence (DNA): TGCGCCAGCAGCTTGGATGATTATAGCAATCAGCCCCAGCATTTT. Encoded protein: CASSLDDYSNQPQHF.

V is TRBV27 and J is TRBJ1-5; D may be TRBD1 (5 bases). Per germline, CDR1 MNHEY and CDR2 SMNVEV (reference sequence). V shed 2 bases and J shed 6 bases, with 5 bases lying between them. This CDR3 contains 12 residues. The CDR3 nucleotides read TGTGCCAGCAGTTTACAGGGTCAGCCCCAGCATTTT. Protein sequence: CASSLQGQPQHF.

This chain links TRBV27 with TRBJ2-5; D remains unclear. TRBJ2-7 explains the end of the DNA better; the J call may be wrong. Germline CDR1 and CDR2: MNHEY and SMNVEV (reference sequence). The CDR3 totals 12 residues. CDR3 protein: CASKVGSNEQYF. CDR3 DNA: TGTGCCAGCAAGGTGGGTTCAAACGAGCAGTACTTC.

In regard to this clone: Other DNA variants within this sample encode the same CDR3. J is TRBJ2-7 and V is TRBV25-1; D uncertain. Germline lookup yields CDR1 MGHDK and CDR2 SYGVNS. The CDR3 runs 12 residues. Between the trimmed V and J ends, which lost 2 bases and 2 bases, there was a span of 4 bases. The CDR3 loop reads CASSEGPYEQYF. As DNA, the CDR3 is TGTGCCAGCAGTGAAGGTCCCTACGAGCAGTACTTC.

The rearrangement links TRBV13 to TRBJ2-3; maybe TRBD2 (6 bases). There are 11 residues in the CDR3. V lost 5 bases and J lost 10, with 10 bases in between. CDR1 and CDR2 from the germline V gene are PRHDT and FYEKMQ (reference sequence). The CDR3: CASSDAGPQYF. The CDR3 DNA is TGTGCCAGCAGCGACGCGGGACCGCAGTATTTT.

This clone was seen just once. This chain uses TRBV2 with TRBJ2-6, with D possibly being TRBD1 (6 bases). This CDR3 has 18 amino acids. Trimming took off 7 bases at V and 4 bases at J, with 23 bases between the two ends. The germline V gene encodes CDR1 SNHLY and CDR2 FYNNEI. As DNA, the CDR3 is TGTGCCAGCATTGGATCCTGGACAGAAGGCCCGGGGGCCAACGTCCTGACTTTC. Its protein product is CASIGSWTEGPGANVLTF. The entire variable domain, with the rest obtained from reference TRBV2 and TRBJ2-6, is as follows: EPEVTQTPSHQVTQMGQEVILRCVPISNHLYFYWYRQILGQKVEFLVSFYNNEISEKSEIFDDQFSVERPDGSNFTLKIRSTKLEDSAMYFCASIGSWTEGPGANVLTFGAGSRLTVL.

The chain recombines TRBV29-1 with TRBJ2-3, with 7 bases fitting TRBD1. V gave up 6 bases and J gave up 3 bases; unmatched junction bases: 6. This CDR3 region has 13 residues. Germline CDR1 SQVTM, CDR2 ANQGSEA. CDR3 protein: CSVRDRETDTQYF. The CDR3 DNA reads TGCAGCGTCCGCGACAGGGAAACAGATACGCAGTATTTT.

This sequence joins TRBV5-1 and TRBJ2-1; D gene unclear. V was clipped by 2 bases and J by 7 bases, with 7 bases between them. Germline V gene lookup returns CDR1 SGHRS and CDR2 YFSETQ. The CDR3 sequence is 12 residues long. CDR3 residues: CASSFQENEQFF. CDR3 bases: TGCGCCAGCAGCTTCCAAGAAAATGAGCAGTTCTTC.

A few counts support this clone. This chain joins TRBV5-1 and TRBJ2-7; unclear D gene. With 0 bases removed from V and 5 bases from J, the gap between germline ends came to 24 bases. The germline gives CDR1 SGHRS, CDR2 YFSETQ. The CDR3 is made up of 18 amino acids. Here the CDR3 reads CASSLASLTSTFEDEQYF. The DNA of the CDR3 is TGCGCCAGCAGCTTGGCCTCTTTGACAAGCACTTTTGAGGACGAGCAGTACTTC.

The J gene is TRBJ2-3, the V gene TRBV5-1; 10 nucleotides agree with TRBD2. The germline gives CDR1 SGHRS, CDR2 YFSETQ. The J segment lost 4 bases and the V segment lost 3 bases, leaving 11 bases of the junction unmatched. The CDR3 totals 17 residues. The CDR3: CASSSDGSGGAADTQYF. The CDR3 bases are TGCGCCAGCAGCTCCGACGGGAGCGGGGGGGCTGCAGATACGCAGTATTTT.

The rearrangement uses TRBV7-9 and TRBJ2-4, with D unclear. Germline V gene data show CDR1 as SEHNR and CDR2 as FQNEAQ (reference sequence). V shed 5 bases and J shed 0 bases, with 8 bases lying between them. This CDR3 has 14 amino acids. This chain's CDR3 is CASSPKLAKNIQYF. CDR3 coding DNA: TGTGCCAGCAGCCCCAAACTAGCCAAAAACATTCAGTACTTC.

The genes are TRBV29-1 and TRBJ1-1; 9 bases fit TRBD1. Germline trimming cut 3 bases from V and 7 bases from J; bases unmatched to any gene: 6. Germline CDR1 SQVTM, CDR2 ANQGSEA. This CDR3 has 13 residues. CDR3 DNA: TGCAGCGTTGACACCGGGACAGGGTTTGAAGCTTTCTTT. It is translated as CSVDTGTGFEAFF.

The gene calls are TRBV4-1 and TRBJ1-4, with a possible D match to TRBD1 (5 bases). CDR3 length: 14 amino acids. Germline V gives CDR1 MGHRA, CDR2 YSYEKL. Trimming shortened V by 3 bases and J by 8 bases, and 13 bases separated the two germline ends. The CDR3 sequence is CASSQEPEGEKLFF. DNA of the CDR3: TGCGCCAGCAGCCAGGAGCCAGAGGGGGAAAAACTGTTTTTT.

This clone occurred a few times. The chain joins TRBV5-1 to TRBJ2-1; maybe TRBD1 (5 bases). Germline assignment: CDR1 SGHRS and CDR2 YFSETQ. The V and J ends lost 4 bases and 6 bases respectively, with 20 bases between them. The CDR3 consists of 16 residues. The chain's CDR3 is CASSTAESRVLNEQFF. As DNA, the CDR3 is TGCGCCAGCAGCACGGCCGAGTCCAGGGTCCTCAATGAGCAGTTCTTC.

Of note for this clone: Other DNA sequences in this specimen translate into the identical CDR3. V gene TRBV4-1 combines with J gene TRBJ2-1; D remains unclear. CDR1 is MGHRA and CDR2 is YSYEKL in the germline V gene. The V end was cut by 0 bases, the J end by 8 bases, with 8 bases between. This CDR3 has 13 residues. Written as DNA, the CDR3 is TGCGCCAGCAGCCAAGAATCCGGCGATGAGCAGTTCTTC. This translates into CASSQESGDEQFF.

J is TRBJ1-5 and V is TRBV30, with D maybe TRBD1 (5 bases). V lost 2 bases to trimming and J lost 4 bases, with 12 bases between them. The germline CDR1 and CDR2 sequences are GTSNPN and SVGIG (reference sequence). CDR3 size: 14 residues. The CDR3 bases are TGTGCCTGGAGTTACGGGCAGGGAAATCAGCCCCAGCATTTT. Translating gives CAWSYGQGNQPQHF.

This clone has more than one count but fewer than ten. This chain links TRBV6-5 with TRBJ2-2; the D gene is possibly TRBD2 (5 bases). The CDR3 consists of 15 residues. From germline, CDR1 is MNHEY and CDR2 SVGAGI. Trimming removed 4 bases from V and 1 base from J, with 10 bases in between. The CDR3 reads CASSFLAMNTGELFF. CDR3 nucleotides: TGTGCCAGCAGTTTCCTAGCTATGAACACCGGGGAGCTGTTTTTT.

This chain joins TRBV29-1 and TRBJ2-3; D is undetermined. Germline CDR1 is SQVTM and CDR2 is ANQGSEA. The length of the CDR3 is 10 residues. Trimming left V 2 bases short and J 6 bases short, with 3 bases between. CDR3 sequence (DNA): TGCAGCGTTGAAATGGATACGCAGTATTTT. Its translation: CSVEMDTQYF.

The chain links TRBV13 to TRBJ2-7, with 11 nucleotides matching TRBD2. The ends lost 3 bases at V and 3 bases at J; junction bases unmatched: 7. Germline CDR1 PRHDT, CDR2 FYEKMQ (reference sequence). This CDR3 has 16 residues. In nucleotides, the CDR3 is TGTGCCAGCAGCTTCCTTAGCGGGGGGGCCGGCTACGAGCAGTACTTC. Translating gives CASSFLSGGAGYEQYF.

In DNA, the CDR3 is TGCGCCAGCACAGGGCAGAAGCCCCAGCATTTT. Translation: CASTGQKPQHF. The V gene is TRBV4-1, the J gene TRBJ1-5; TRBD1 is a possible D gene (5 bases). Germline V gene sequence: CDR1 MGHRA, CDR2 YSYEKL. The ends were cut back, 7 bases at V and 8 bases at J, with 9 bases in the middle. CDR3 length: 11 amino acids.

The J gene is TRBJ2-5, the V gene TRBV6-6, with D perhaps matching TRBD2 (5 bases). The CDR3 length is 13 residues. V shed 1 base and J shed 11 bases, with 14 bases lying between them. CDR1 is MNHNY and CDR2 is SVGAGI in the germline V gene (reference sequence). The CDR3 is CASSYLASGEQYF. The DNA of the CDR3 is TGTGCCAGCAGTTACTTGGCCAGTGGGGAGCAGTACTTC.